The 5 T cell receptor beta chains listed next were all sequenced from one sample in a study of blood T cell repertoires in COVID-19. Assay used: immunoSEQ multiplex PCR; TCRdb lists only in-frame clones, some missing. The data hold 95,000 to 150,000 clones, with 75% to 90% observed a single time. Sequenced material: peripheral blood. These TCRs come from a man between 65 and 85 years old with active or convalescent COVID-19.

The V call is TRBV6-5, the J call TRBJ1-2, with 9 nucleotides matching TRBD1. V lost 8 bases, J lost 5 bases, and 6 bases stayed unmatched. Germline CDR1 is MNHEY and CDR2 is SVGAGI. This CDR3 has 13 amino acids. The CDR3: CASVPGQGYGYTF. The CDR3 nucleotides read TGTGCCAGCGTTCCGGGACAGGGATATGGCTACACCTTC.

V is TRBV7-2 and J is TRBJ2-7, with D possibly TRBD1 on 7 matching bases. Deletions cut 3 bases from V and 1 base from J, with 13 bases between. The length of the CDR3 is 15 residues. Germline lookup yields CDR1 SGHTA and CDR2 FQGNSA. Written as DNA, the CDR3 is TGTGCCAGCAGCTTCCGCCAGGGGGGTTCCTACGAGCAGTACTTC. Amino acid sequence: CASSFRQGGSYEQYF.

The CDR3 reads CASSYSSYEQYF. The CDR3, as DNA: TGTGCCAGCAGCTACTCCTCCTACGAGCAGTACTTC. The chain uses TRBV7-2 and TRBJ2-7; D gene uncertain. The CDR3 totals 12 residues. The V gene's germline CDR1 is SGHTA and CDR2 FQGNSA. The V gene lost 4 bases and the J gene lost 0 bases, with 4 bases spanning the gap.

This chain links TRBV18 with TRBJ2-1, with TRBD2 matching over 10 bases. V lost 2 bases and J lost 7; bases outside the gene matches: 8. The CDR3 totals 16 residues. The germline CDR1 and CDR2 sequences are KGHSH and LQKENI. The CDR3 here is CASSPGASGSGNEQFF. CDR3 sequence (DNA): TGTGCCAGCTCACCAGGGGCTAGCGGGAGTGGGAATGAGCAGTTCTTC.

The chain is built from TRBV30 and TRBJ1-1; perhaps TRBD1 as D (6 bases). CDR3 size: 14 residues. Germline V CDR1 and CDR2: GTSNPN, SVGIG (reference sequence). V was cut by 1 base and J by 6 bases, with 15 bases left in between. The CDR3 region is CAWSAWQGSAEAFF. The CDR3 coding sequence is TGTGCCTGGAGTGCGTGGCAGGGGAGCGCTGAAGCTTTCTTT.